These 17 T cell receptor beta chains originate from one sample sequenced in a study of T cells in narcolepsy. The protocol was immunoSEQ multiplex PCR, while the TCRdb copy is restricted to in-frame clones and leaves out a portion. The data contain 15,000 to 20,000 clones, over 55% of them seen just once; the ten biggest clones take up 11% to 15%. Sequencing was done on a sample of CD45RA- memory CD8+ T cells from PBMCs. These TCRs come from a human donor with narcolepsy.

CDR3 residues: CSVEEGINTEAFF. The CDR3 DNA is TGCAGCGTTGAAGAAGGGATAAACACTGAAGCTTTCTTT. V usage is TRBV29-1 and J usage is TRBJ1-1; D gene uncertain. Germline V gives CDR1 SQVTM, CDR2 ANQGSEA. This CDR3 region has 13 residues. The germline V and J ends were trimmed by 0 bases and 2 bases, with 7 bases remaining between them.

About this clone itself: The junction does not match germline at one end; this may be a read error. CDR3 coding DNA: TGTGCCAGCAGCTTGAGGGGAGAACTCTCCTACGAGCAGCACTTC. Translating it yields CASSLRGELSYEQHF. This chain links TRBV7-6 with TRBJ2-7, with D perhaps TRBD1 or TRBD2 (5 bases each). Germline CDR1 SGHVS, CDR2 FNYEAQ. The CDR3 extends over 15 amino acids.

V gene TRBV7-8 combines with J gene TRBJ1-1, with D tentatively TRBD1 (5 bases). The CDR3 contains 15 residues. Germline CDR1 reads SGHVS; CDR2 reads FQNEAQ. V lost 1 base, J lost 0 bases, and 9 bases lay in between. This CDR3 is CASSLEGTLNTEAFF. DNA for the CDR3: TGTGCCAGCAGCTTAGAGGGGACCTTGAACACTGAAGCTTTCTTT.

The gene calls are TRBV13 and TRBJ1-1, with D perhaps TRBD1 (5 bases). The germline gives CDR1 PRHDT, CDR2 FYEKMQ (reference sequence). V dropped 7 bases and J dropped 2 bases, with 11 bases sitting between them. This CDR3 contains 13 residues. The DNA of the CDR3 is TGTGCCAGCATACCGAGGGGTAACACTGAAGCTTTCTTT. Its protein product is CASIPRGNTEAFF. The full variable domain, in which reference TRBV13 and TRBJ1-1 provide the parts outside the CDR3, is AAGVIQSPRHLIKEKRETATLKCYPIPRHDTVYWYQQGPGQDPQFLISFYEKMQSDKGSIPDRFSAQQFSDYHSELNMSSLELGDSALYFCASIPRGNTEAFFGQGTRLTVV.

J is TRBJ1-2 and V is TRBV5-6, with D possibly TRBD1 on 6 matching bases. Trimming pared 4 bases from V and 4 bases from J, leaving 17 bases between. Germline CDR1 and CDR2: SGHDT and YYEEEE. This CDR3 has 15 amino acids. The CDR3 bases are TGTGCCAGCAGCCCGGACGGCAGGGGATCCTATGGCTACACCTTC. This translates into CASSPDGRGSYGYTF.

This clone is medium-sized. This chain uses TRBV7-9 with TRBJ1-1; D perhaps matches TRBD1 (5 bases). CDR3 size: 13 residues. V lost 7 bases and J lost 3, with 12 bases in between. Germline CDR1 and CDR2: SEHNR and FQNEAQ (reference sequence). The chain's CDR3 is CASNPQGDTEAFF. The CDR3 DNA is TGTGCCAGCAACCCTCAGGGAGACACTGAAGCTTTCTTT.

The rearrangement links TRBV7-9 to TRBJ1-5; 7 positions match TRBD1. CDR1 is SEHNR, CDR2 FQNEAQ, per germline (reference sequence). This CDR3 is 16 amino acids long. With V trimmed by 1 base and J by 0 bases, 3 bases remained unmatched. The CDR3 sequence is CASSLDNRGSNQPQHF. The CDR3 region has the DNA TGTGCCAGCAGCTTAGACAACAGGGGTAGCAATCAGCCCCAGCATTTT.

This clone appeared once. The chain employs TRBV6-6 and TRBJ2-5; 7 positions match TRBD1. Trimming removed 0 bases from V and 6 bases from J; junction bases left unmatched: 4. The CDR3 is 14 amino acids. In germline, CDR1 is MNHNY, CDR2 SVGAGI (reference sequence). The CDR3 reads CASSYSTGLKTQYF. As DNA, the CDR3 is TGTGCCAGCAGTTACTCGACAGGGTTGAAGACCCAGTACTTC.

The chain employs TRBV2 and TRBJ2-3; the D gene is possibly TRBD1 (6 bases). The CDR3 length is 15 residues. Germline V gives CDR1 SNHLY, CDR2 FYNNEI. V lost 6 bases, J lost 4 bases, and 17 bases lay in between. CDR3 in amino acids: CASSSGTTRADTQYF. CDR3 nucleotide sequence: TGTGCCAGCAGCTCAGGGACAACCCGCGCAGATACGCAGTATTTT.

The rearrangement uses TRBV13 and TRBJ2-1; TRBD1 might be the D (5 bases). CDR1 and CDR2 (germline): PRHDT, FYEKMQ (reference sequence). Trimming removed 4 bases at V and 5 bases at J, with 9 bases between. CDR3 length: 13 residues. The CDR3 here is CASSCQTDNEQFF. Written as DNA, the CDR3 is TGTGCCAGCAGCTGCCAGACAGACAATGAGCAGTTCTTC.

The rearrangement uses TRBV4-2 and TRBJ1-1; D gene uncertain. The germline V and J ends were trimmed by 1 base and 10 bases, with 10 bases remaining between them. The V gene's germline CDR1 is LGHNA and CDR2 YNFKEQ. CDR3 length: 12 residues. CDR3 residues: CASSQGTSAAFF. CDR3 nucleotides: TGTGCCAGCAGCCAAGGGACCTCGGCAGCTTTCTTT.

The V gene is TRBV5-6, the J gene TRBJ1-3; D gene uncertain. The germline CDR1 and CDR2 sequences are SGHDT and YYEEEE. The CDR3 extends over 14 amino acids. The V gene lost 2 bases and the J gene lost 0 bases, with 6 bases spanning the gap. The CDR3: CASSFSNSGNTIYF. CDR3 DNA sequence: TGTGCCAGCAGCTTCAGCAACTCTGGAAACACCATATATTTT.

This chain's CDR3 is CASSVEGGARETQYF. CDR3 nucleotide sequence: TGTGCCAGCAGCGTAGAAGGGGGCGCGCGGGAGACCCAGTACTTC. The V call is TRBV9, the J call TRBJ2-5, with TRBD1 identical over 7 bases. The CDR3 extends over 15 amino acids. Germline loops: CDR1 SGDLS, CDR2 YYNGEE. V shed 0 bases, J shed 5 bases, and the junction held 7 bases outside the gene matches.

This clone has only a few counts. J is TRBJ2-5 and V is TRBV13; no firm D call. The J call may be incorrect, as the DNA end agrees better with TRBJ2-7. The CDR3 has 13 amino acids. Germline values: CDR1 PRHDT, CDR2 FYEKMQ (reference sequence). The chain's CDR3 is CASSLSRRDEQYF. The CDR3 DNA is TGTGCCAGCAGCTTATCTAGACGGGACGAGCAGTACTTC.

J is TRBJ1-3 and V is TRBV14; D is possibly TRBD1 (5 bases). The ends were cut back, 4 bases at V and 4 bases at J, with 14 bases in the middle. CDR1 SGHDN and CDR2 FVKESK come from the germline V gene. This CDR3 contains 15 residues. The CDR3 here is CASSRGGTFGNTIYF. For the CDR3, the DNA is TGTGCCAGCAGCCGAGGAGGGACCTTCGGAAACACCATATATTTT.

The chain carries TRBV6-5 and TRBJ2-1; 9 nucleotides line up with TRBD1. Per the germline V gene, CDR1 is MNHEY and CDR2 is SVGAGI. CDR3 length: 15 amino acids. Germline trimming cut 0 bases from V and 4 bases from J; bases unmatched to any gene: 1. The CDR3 nucleotides read TGTGCCAGCAGTTACTCGACAGGGGGGTACAATGAGCAGTTCTTC. It encodes CASSYSTGGYNEQFF.

The rearrangement uses TRBV30 and TRBJ2-7, with 8 bases identical to TRBD2. Per the germline V gene, CDR1 is GTSNPN and CDR2 is SVGIG (reference sequence). The CDR3 is 14 residues long. The J segment lost 3 bases and the V segment lost 0 bases, leaving 4 bases of the junction unmatched. The CDR3 protein is CAWSVGAGDYEQYF. The CDR3 DNA sequence: TGTGCCTGGAGTGTCGGAGCGGGGGACTACGAGCAGTACTTC.